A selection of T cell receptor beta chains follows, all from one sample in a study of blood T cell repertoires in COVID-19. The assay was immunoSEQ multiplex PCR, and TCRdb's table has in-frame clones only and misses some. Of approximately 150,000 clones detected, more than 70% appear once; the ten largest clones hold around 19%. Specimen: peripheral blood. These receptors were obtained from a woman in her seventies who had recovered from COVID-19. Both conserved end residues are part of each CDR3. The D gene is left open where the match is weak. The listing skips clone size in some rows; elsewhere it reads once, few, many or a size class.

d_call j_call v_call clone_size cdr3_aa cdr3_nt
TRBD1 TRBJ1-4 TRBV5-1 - CASSHGTGAEKLFF TGCGCCAGCAGCCACGGGACAGGGGCCGAAAAACTGTTTTTT
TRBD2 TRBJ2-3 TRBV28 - CASRPGLAGEEGTDTQYF TGTGCCAGCCGCCCGGGACTAGCGGGAGAGGAGGGCACAGATACGCAGTATTTT
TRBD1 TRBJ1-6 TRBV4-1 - CASSPRDRSPDALHF TGCGCCAGCAGCCCCCGGGACAGGTCCCCGGATGCCCTCCACTTT
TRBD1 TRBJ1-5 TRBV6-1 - CASSDPGQGGGQPQHF TGTGCCAGCAGTGACCCCGGACAGGGAGGAGGACAGCCCCAGCATTTT
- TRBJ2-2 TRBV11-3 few CASSPAGHRNTGELFF TGTGCCAGCAGCCCCGCCGGACACCGGAACACCGGGGAGCTGTTTTTT
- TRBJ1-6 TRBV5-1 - CASSFLGDSPLHF TGCGCCAGCAGCTTTCTGGGAGATTCACCCCTCCACTTT
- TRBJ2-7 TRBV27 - CASSSARRSYEQYF TGTGCCAGCAGTTCAGCCCGGAGGTCCTACGAGCAGTACTTC
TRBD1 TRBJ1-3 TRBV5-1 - CASSYGQGGDTIYF TGCGCCAGCAGCTACGGACAGGGCGGGGACACCATATATTTT
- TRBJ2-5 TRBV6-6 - CASSYPESETQYF TGTGCCAGCAGTTACCCCGAGTCGGAGACCCAGTACTTC
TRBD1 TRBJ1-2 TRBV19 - CASSRGQGYYGYTF TGTGCCAGTAGCAGGGGACAGGGGTACTATGGCTACACCTTC
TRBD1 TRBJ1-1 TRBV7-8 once CASSSDRVTEAFF TGTGCCAGCAGCTCGGACAGGGTTACTGAAGCTTTCTTT
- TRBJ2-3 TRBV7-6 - CASSLLPRTDTQYF TGTGCCAGCAGCCTACTCCCCAGGACAGATACGCAGTATTTT
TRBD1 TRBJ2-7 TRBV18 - CASSLGQGPPYEQYF TGTGCCAGCTCACTGGGACAGGGACCTCCCTACGAGCAGTACTTC
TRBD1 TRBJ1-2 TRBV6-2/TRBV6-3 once CASSRGQDYGYTF TGTGCCAGCAGCAGGGGACAGGACTATGGCTACACCTTC
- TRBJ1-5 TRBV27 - CASSLGGGKENQPQHF TGTGCCAGCAGCCTAGGCGGCGGAAAAGAAAATCAGCCCCAGCATTTT
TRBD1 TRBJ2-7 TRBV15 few CATSRPGQRGYEQYF TGTGCCACCAGCAGACCGGGACAGAGAGGCTACGAGCAGTACTTC
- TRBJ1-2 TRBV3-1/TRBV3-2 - CASSQVAGRDNYGYTF TGTGCCAGCAGCCAAGTAGCCGGCAGGGATAACTATGGCTACACCTTC
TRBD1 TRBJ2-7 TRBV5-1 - CASSLRDSGYEQYF TGCGCCAGCAGCTTGAGGGACAGCGGCTACGAGCAGTACTTC
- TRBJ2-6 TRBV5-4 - CASTRRAGAQTGANVLTF TGTGCCAGCACCCGGCGGGCGGGGGCGCAAACTGGGGCCAACGTCCTGACTTTC
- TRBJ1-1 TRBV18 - CASSQQGNTEAFF TGTGCCAGCTCACAACAGGGGAACACTGAAGCTTTCTTT
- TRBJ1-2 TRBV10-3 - CAISEEVMAGGYTF TGTGCCATCAGTGAGGAGGTAATGGCTGGAGGCTACACCTTC
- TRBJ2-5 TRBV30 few CAGDIQETQYF TGTGCCGGGGACATCCAAGAGACCCAGTACTTC
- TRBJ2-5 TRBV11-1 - CASSLRGAKLQETQYF TGTGCCAGCAGCTTACGCGGGGCAAAACTTCAAGAGACCCAGTACTTC
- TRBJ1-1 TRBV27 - CASSLGRQGTVTEAFF TGTGCCAGCAGTTTAGGGCGGCAGGGAACCGTCACTGAAGCTTTCTTT
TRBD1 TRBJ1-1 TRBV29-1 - CSVRDRKNTEAFF TGCAGCGTTCGGGACAGAAAGAACACTGAAGCTTTCTTT
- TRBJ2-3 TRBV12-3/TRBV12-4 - CASSRTWTQYF TGTGCCAGCAGTAGGACTTGGACGCAGTATTTT
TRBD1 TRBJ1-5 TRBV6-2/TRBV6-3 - CASSYGQGVGQPQHF TGTGCCAGCAGTTACGGGCAGGGGGTTGGTCAGCCCCAGCATTTT
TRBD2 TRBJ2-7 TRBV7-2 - CASSLGGGSGYEQYF TGTGCCAGCAGCTTAGGAGGCGGGAGCGGCTACGAGCAGTACTTC
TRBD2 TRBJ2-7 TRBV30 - CAWSPLPLLADTYEQYF TGTGCCTGGAGTCCCCTCCCTCTACTAGCGGACACCTACGAGCAGTACTTC
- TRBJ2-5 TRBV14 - CASSQGGVAQYF TGTGCCAGCAGCCAAGGGGGGGTCGCCCAGTACTTC
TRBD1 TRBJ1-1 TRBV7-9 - CASSLGTGTEAFF TGTGCCAGCAGCCTAGGGACAGGGACTGAAGCTTTCTTT